This T cell receptor (beta chain) was documented in a study of shared clonotypes between healthy human individuals. Adults of Caucasian background living in Nashville, Tennessee made up all donors. A deep-level run was used for the assay. Per the original methods: Filtering of immunoSEQ junctional sequences could not match full-length read filtering. Profiled with immunoSEQ multiplex PCR; TCRdb holds only in-frame clones, not every one. V, J and clone size reflect that table, while D and trimming were determined from the DNA. Here the sample spans a few hundred thousand clones, 70% to 80% being singletons. Concerning this clone: Its antigen is not identified.

Study results and limitations: Sampling involved blood alone; tissue repertoires likely differ.

The CDR3 spans 16 residues. Deletions cut 5 bases from V and 0 bases from J, with 14 bases between. Germline CDR1 reads MNHEY; CDR2 reads SMNVEV (reference sequence). Input material: PBMCs. This receptor was taken from a middle-aged woman in good health. Some clones in this sample may be carry-over from other donors' samples. V and J are TRBV27 and TRBJ1-5; D unclear. The CDR3 nucleotides read TGTGCCAGCAGTCCTTGGACCACTTCTAGCAATCAGCCCCAGCATTTT. It translates to CASSPWTTSSNQPQHF.